A selection of T cell receptor beta chains follows, all from one sample in a study of identical twins. Each CDR3 protein is one row after TCRdb ran MiXCR on the 5' RACE reads. The table lists around 230,000 distinct CDR3 sequences, about a tenth of them singletons, with about 5% in the top ten. Sequenced input: memory (CD45RO+) T cells sorted from blood. These receptors came from a woman younger than 30 in good health. Both conserved end residues are part of each CDR3. Fields, in order: J gene, D gene, CDR3 length, V gene, CDR3 protein. A D gene is named only where the DNA matches it firmly.

TRBJ2-5,TRBD2,13,TRBV11-2,CASTGGPAETQYF
TRBJ2-5,NA,13,TRBV27,CASSTLAAETQYF
TRBJ2-3,NA,16,TRBV6-2/TRBV6-3,CASSSYRAPLTDTQYF
TRBJ1-1,TRBD1,15,TRBV11-3,CASSGEDRLNTEAFF
TRBJ1-3,NA,10,TRBV7-9,CASRRDTIYF
TRBJ2-7,NA,12,TRBV10-2,CASITSNDEQYF
TRBJ1-1,NA,15,TRBV7-8,CASSSTARGRDEAFF
TRBJ2-7,TRBD2,14,TRBV4-1,CASGTSGSTYEQYF
TRBJ1-2,NA,15,TRBV15,CATSRSLQGREGYTF
TRBJ1-2,NA,13,TRBV12-3/TRBV12-4,CASSFGRTYGYTF
TRBJ2-2,NA,14,TRBV6-1,CASVLGTGTGELFF
TRBJ2-1,NA,11,TRBV11-2,CASSLGDTRFF
TRBJ2-7,NA,12,TRBV3-1,CASSQDFDEQYF
TRBJ2-2,NA,15,TRBV5-1,CASSPLGAGLGELFF
TRBJ2-7,TRBD1,15,TRBV7-2,CASSVSGQGAYEQYF
TRBJ1-6,TRBD1,16,TRBV5-5,CASSARRGTADSPLHF
TRBJ2-1,NA,15,TRBV7-9,CASSLAGRGRYEQFF
TRBJ2-1,NA,14,TRBV10-3,CAISDRRGYNEQFF
TRBJ2-3,NA,15,TRBV6-4,CASSMTWGWADTQYF
TRBJ2-7,NA,15,TRBV6-2/TRBV6-3,CASSYPRVQGYEQYF
TRBJ1-1,NA,14,TRBV7-6,CASSLAKVDAEAFF
TRBJ1-2,NA,14,TRBV9,CASSVSLANYGYTF
TRBJ2-3,NA,15,TRBV5-6,CASSPGTLSTDTQYF
TRBJ2-3,TRBD2,15,TRBV7-9,CASRSSSGGTDTQYF
TRBJ2-7,TRBD1,13,TRBV7-9,CASSDGTDYEQYF
TRBJ2-2,NA,15,TRBV7-9,CASSFGLGFTGELFF
TRBJ1-2,NA,13,TRBV5-1,CASSFQGEAGYTF
TRBJ2-1,NA,16,TRBV5-1,CASSLDGTQSYNEQFF
TRBJ1-6,NA,14,TRBV30,CAWSVDTGDSPLHF
TRBJ1-4,NA,13,TRBV20-1,CSAIMTRAEKLFF
TRBJ2-3,NA,11,TRBV20-1,CSALRVDTQYF
TRBJ2-1,TRBD2,15,TRBV2,CASTDFAGGYNEQFF
TRBJ2-5,TRBD1,14,TRBV27,CASRRSGGRETQYF
TRBJ1-2,NA,13,TRBV5-1,CASSLATDYGYTF
TRBJ2-3,NA,14,TRBV7-9,CASSLGTAGDTQYF
TRBJ2-3,TRBD1,15,TRBV5-5,CASSLGQAPSLTQYF
TRBJ2-2,NA,15,TRBV5-1,CASSSQGNMAGELFF
TRBJ2-3,TRBD1,19,TRBV15,CATSRGGPGTGGLTDTQYF
TRBJ2-1,TRBD2,15,TRBV20-1,CSAHNLAGVYNEQFF
TRBJ1-2,TRBD1,15,TRBV12-3/TRBV12-4,CASSLKDRGVNGYTF
TRBJ2-3,TRBD2,16,TRBV20-1,CSAKPLAGAGTDTQYF
TRBJ2-3,NA,13,TRBV27,CASSLNRADTQYF
TRBJ2-5,TRBD2,15,TRBV5-1,CASSVAGTTQETQYF
TRBJ1-6,TRBD1,14,TRBV4-3,CASSQEGQGVPLHF
TRBJ2-7,NA,13,TRBV20-1,CSAPSAGGYEQYF
TRBJ1-5,NA,13,TRBV29-1,CSVADNSNQPQHF